Shown below are 27 T cell receptor beta chains from a single sample sequenced in a study of technical replicates of blood from a handful of donors. Using immunoSEQ multiplex PCR, the repertoire was profiled, and TCRdb retains in-frame clones only, with some absent. The table has 75,000 to 100,000 clones, roughly 96% seen once; the top ten hold approximately 0.38%. Sequencing input: T cells isolated from PBMCs. The receptors originated from a human donor in good health.

This rearrangement joins TRBV28 to TRBJ2-1, with TRBD2 matching 13 bases. V was pared by 3 bases and J by 7 bases, with 6 bases of the junction left unmatched. This CDR3 has 16 residues. The germline CDR1 and CDR2 sequences are MDHEN and SYDVKM. In nucleotides, the CDR3 is TGTGCCAGCAGTTTCGGTAGACTAGCGGGAGGAAATGAGCAGTTCTTC. Amino acids: CASSFGRLAGGNEQFF.

The gene calls are TRBV9 and TRBJ2-1, with 8 bases lining up with TRBD2. The CDR3 is 15 residues long. V dropped 0 bases and J dropped 5; count of bases not matched to a gene: 4. CDR1 and CDR2 from the germline V gene are SGDLS and YYNGEE. In nucleotides, the CDR3 is TGTGCCAGCAGCGTAGGAGGGACTAGTAACAATGAGCAGTTCTTC. Protein product: CASSVGGTSNNEQFF.

This chain connects TRBV5-6 to TRBJ2-1; 8 nucleotides agree with TRBD2. The germline gives CDR1 SGHDT, CDR2 YYEEEE. The CDR3 loop spans 14 amino acids. V gave up 4 bases and J gave up 4 bases; unmatched junction bases: 4. The CDR3 here is CASSQSGSYNEQFF. The CDR3 DNA follows: TGTGCCAGCAGCCAGAGCGGGAGTTACAATGAGCAGTTCTTC. Full variable domain (missing parts from reference TRBV5-6 and TRBJ2-1): DAGVTQSPTHLIKTRGQQVTLRCSPKSGHDTVSWYQQALGQGPQFIFQYYEEEERQRGNFPDRFSGHQFPNYSSELNVNALLLGDSALYLCASSQSGSYNEQFFGPGTRLTVL.

Only one count was recorded for this clone. The chain links TRBV5-1 to TRBJ2-1; D is perhaps TRBD2 (6 bases). From germline, CDR1 is SGHRS and CDR2 YFSETQ. Between the trimmed V and J ends, which lost 4 bases and 16 bases, there was a span of 18 bases. The CDR3 spans 12 residues. CDR3 coding DNA: TGCGCCAGCAGCCCGGAACGGGAGAGGGTTTTCTTC. This translates into CASSPERERVFF.

J is TRBJ2-7 and V is TRBV28; D is perhaps TRBD2 (6 bases). Germline assignment: CDR1 MDHEN and CDR2 SYDVKM. CDR3 length: 15 residues. V gave up 3 bases and J gave up 6 bases, with 18 bases separating them. The CDR3 region has the DNA TGTGCCAGCAGTTTTTTACCGGGAGTCGGGCGCGAGCAGTACTTC. This encodes CASSFLPGVGREQYF.

The V call is TRBV7-9, the J call TRBJ1-1; 9 bases fit TRBD1. The junction had 4 bases not matched to a gene; V was cut back by 4 bases and J by 7 bases. From germline, CDR1 is SEHNR and CDR2 FQNEAQ (reference sequence). This CDR3 comprises 13 residues. This CDR3 reads CASSYRGQGEAFF. CDR3 in DNA: TGTGCCAGCAGCTACAGGGGGCAAGGTGAAGCTTTCTTT.

V is TRBV28 and J is TRBJ1-2; D is possibly TRBD1 (5 bases). This CDR3 has 11 residues. Germline loops: CDR1 MDHEN, CDR2 SYDVKM. Between the trimmed V and J ends, which lost 5 bases and 5 bases, there was a span of 6 bases. DNA for the CDR3: TGTGCCAGCAGTGCAGGGTATGGCTACACCTTC. Residues: CASSAGYGYTF.

The chain couples TRBV6-1 to TRBJ2-3, with D maybe TRBD1 (5 bases). V was shortened by 6 bases and J by 3 bases, with 13 bases between the two germline ends. The CDR3 has 14 residues. Germline V CDR1 and CDR2: MNHNS, SASEGT. This chain's CDR3 is CASSYTRGTDTQYF. As DNA, the CDR3 is TGTGCCAGCAGCTACACAAGGGGTACAGATACGCAGTATTTT.

This clone came up many times. The J gene is TRBJ2-2, the V gene TRBV29-1; the D is unclear. Germline V CDR1 and CDR2: SQVTM, ANQGSEA. Trimming pared 1 base from V and 5 bases from J, leaving 8 bases between. The CDR3 consists of 13 residues. The CDR3 DNA reads as TGCAGCGTTGAAGGTTTGAGGACCGGGGAGCTGTTTTTT. This codes for CSVEGLRTGELFF.

The CDR3 region has the DNA TGTGCCAGCAGCGTAGTCGGGACAGGGGGCAATCAGCCCCAGCATTTT. This encodes CASSVVGTGGNQPQHF. V usage is TRBV9 and J usage is TRBJ1-5; the match to TRBD1 covers 10 bases. Trimming removed 0 bases from V and 2 bases from J; junction bases left unmatched: 2. This CDR3 region has 16 residues. The germline V gene has CDR1 SGDLS and CDR2 YYNGEE.

The V gene is TRBV10-3, the J gene TRBJ1-2, with 7 bases matching TRBD1. Germline CDR1 is ENHRY and CDR2 is SYGVKD. Germline trimming cut 7 bases from V and 1 base from J; bases unmatched to any gene: 3. The CDR3 has 13 residues. The CDR3 region is CAINQGGNYGYTF. The DNA of the CDR3 is TGTGCCATCAATCAGGGGGGTAACTATGGCTACACCTTC.

This chain's CDR3 is CASDRRGHQPQHF. The CDR3 nucleotides are TGTGCCAGCGACCGAAGGGGGCATCAGCCCCAGCATTTT. The chain combines TRBV28 with TRBJ1-5; the match to TRBD1 covers 7 bases. With V trimmed by 8 bases and J by 5 bases, 6 bases remained unmatched. The CDR3 is 13 amino acids. Germline V gene lookup returns CDR1 MDHEN and CDR2 SYDVKM.

This clone was picked up one time. The CDR3 coding sequence is TGTGCCTGGAGTGTTTCAGTTACCTACGAGCAGTACTTC. Its translation: CAWSVSVTYEQYF. The V gene is TRBV30, the J gene TRBJ2-7; no reliable D call. With 0 bases removed from V and 2 bases from J, the gap between germline ends came to 8 bases. Germline V gene data show CDR1 as GTSNPN and CDR2 as SVGIG (reference sequence). The CDR3 extends over 13 amino acids.

This clone came up once. The chain carries TRBV30 and TRBJ1-5; a possible D gene is TRBD1 (6 bases). This CDR3 comprises 17 residues. V was shortened by 3 bases and J by 1 base, with 19 bases between the two germline ends. Germline V gene sequence: CDR1 GTSNPN, CDR2 SVGIG (reference sequence). CDR3 in amino acids: CAWRGGKQGSSNQPQHF. CDR3 bases: TGTGCCTGGAGAGGGGGAAAACAGGGTTCGAGCAATCAGCCCCAGCATTTT.

This clone was seen just once. This chain connects TRBV30 to TRBJ1-2, with TRBD1 as a possible D gene (5 bases). Germline V gene sequence: CDR1 GTSNPN, CDR2 SVGIG (reference sequence). The CDR3 sequence is 14 residues long. Trimming removed 0 bases from V and 5 bases from J, with 13 bases in between. CDR3 loop: CAWSVTGGGYGYTF. The CDR3 DNA reads TGTGCCTGGAGTGTTACAGGAGGAGGGTATGGCTACACCTTC.

The chain combines TRBV16 with TRBJ2-7; weak D call: TRBD1 (6 bases). Germline V gene sequence: CDR1 KGHSY, CDR2 FQNENV. V was pared by 3 bases and J by 7 bases, with 19 bases between. The CDR3 runs to 15 residues. The CDR3 loop is CASSQTKTGYYEQYF. In DNA form, the CDR3 reads TGTGCCAGCAGCCAGACAAAAACAGGGTATTATGAGCAGTACTTC.

V is TRBV7-2 and J is TRBJ2-7, with D unresolved. CDR1 SGHTA and CDR2 FQGNSA come from the germline V gene. The V and J ends lost 6 bases and 1 base respectively, with 13 bases between them. The CDR3 runs to 14 residues. CDR3 amino acids: CASRTLSLSYEQYF. The CDR3 region has the DNA TGTGCCAGCAGGACACTTTCGCTTTCCTACGAGCAGTACTTC.

This clone was picked up a small number of times. J is TRBJ2-1 and V is TRBV5-1, with D maybe TRBD2 (7 bases). V was clipped by 0 bases and J by 4 bases, with 11 bases between them. The CDR3 covers 15 residues. Germline loops: CDR1 SGHRS, CDR2 YFSETQ. CDR3 DNA sequence: TGCGCCAGCAGCTTGGAGGGGGAGGGTTACAATGAGCAGTTCTTC. Protein sequence: CASSLEGEGYNEQFF.

The chain recombines TRBV6-1 with TRBJ2-7, with 7 bases that match TRBD1. With 6 bases clipped from V and 3 bases from J, the junction kept 5 bases outside the gene matches. The V gene's germline CDR1 is MNHNS and CDR2 SASEGT. The CDR3 consists of 13 residues. The CDR3 loop reads CASRLDRDYEQYF. In nucleotides, the CDR3 is TGTGCCAGCAGACTTGACAGGGACTACGAGCAGTACTTC.

The genes are TRBV27 and TRBJ2-7; 10 bases fit TRBD1. The V gene's germline CDR1 is MNHEY and CDR2 SMNVEV (reference sequence). V lost 7 bases, J lost 3 bases, and 6 bases stayed unmatched. This CDR3 is built from 14 residues. This CDR3 reads CASKIRTGGYEQYF. The CDR3 DNA reads as TGTGCCAGCAAGATCAGGACAGGGGGCTACGAGCAGTACTTC.

This clone was seen just once. V usage is TRBV9 and J usage is TRBJ1-4, with TRBD1 matching over 7 bases. Germline-derived CDR1 and CDR2 are SGDLS and YYNGEE. V gave up 0 bases and J gave up 7 bases; unmatched junction bases: 3. There are 14 residues in the CDR3. CDR3 amino acids: CASSVGPGGEKLFF. In DNA, the CDR3 is TGTGCCAGCAGCGTAGGACCAGGGGGTGAAAAACTGTTTTTT.

This chain joins TRBV27 and TRBJ1-5, with TRBD1 matching over 11 bases. The germline CDR1 and CDR2 sequences are MNHEY and SMNVEV (reference sequence). CDR3 size: 15 residues. J lost 6 bases, V lost 6 bases, and 7 bases had no gene match. CDR3 in amino acids: CASSAGQGAFQPQHF. Here the CDR3 DNA reads TGTGCCAGCAGCGCCGGACAGGGGGCTTTTCAGCCCCAGCATTTT.

In this sample, this clone turned up once. The V and J genes are TRBV5-1 and TRBJ2-7; 7 bases are shared with TRBD1. V lost 5 bases to trimming and J lost 7 bases; unmatched junction nucleotides: 9. The CDR3 sequence is 13 residues long. Germline values: CDR1 SGHRS, CDR2 YFSETQ. The CDR3 region has the DNA TGCGCCAGCAGGACAGGGATCGCGAGGGAGCAGTACTTC. Its translation is CASRTGIAREQYF.

The genes are TRBV19 and TRBJ1-2; 8 bases match TRBD1. The CDR3 length is 13 residues. CDR1 and CDR2 (germline): LNHDA, SQIVND (reference sequence). V shed 4 bases and J 2 bases; nucleotides not matched to a gene: 0. In DNA, the CDR3 is TGTGCCAGTAGTAGGACAGGGAACTATGGCTACACCTTC. The encoded protein is CASSRTGNYGYTF.

The chain has TRBV18 and TRBJ1-1, with D possibly TRBD1 on 5 matching bases. Germline values: CDR1 KGHSH, CDR2 LQKENI. The V and J ends lost 4 bases and 9 bases respectively, with 15 bases between them. The CDR3 consists of 13 residues. As DNA, the CDR3 is TGTGCCAGCTCACTGGGGCCAACAGGTCAAGCTTTCTTT. Protein product: CASSLGPTGQAFF.

The genes are TRBV7-9 and TRBJ2-5; D is perhaps TRBD1 (5 bases). Germline lookup yields CDR1 SEHNR and CDR2 FQNEAQ (reference sequence). Trimming removed 0 bases at V and 5 bases at J, with 13 bases between. The CDR3 has 15 amino acids. The CDR3 DNA sequence: TGTGCCAGCAGCTTAGCCCCTAGGGGTAGGGAGACCCAGTACTTC. Its translation is CASSLAPRGRETQYF.

CDR3 residues: CASSPPGTYEQYF. The CDR3 DNA sequence: TGTGCCAGCAGCCCTCCAGGGACCTACGAGCAGTACTTC. V and J are TRBV7-2 and TRBJ2-7, with D perhaps matching TRBD1 (5 bases). This CDR3 is built from 13 residues. V lost 5 bases and J lost 2, with 10 bases in between. Germline CDR1 reads SGHTA; CDR2 reads FQGNSA. The full variable domain, with the rest looked up from reference TRBV7-2 and TRBJ2-7, is GAGVSQSPSNKVTEKGKDVELRCDPISGHTALYWYRQSLGQGLEFLIYFQGNSAPDKSGLPSDRFSAERTGGSVSTLTIQRTQQEDSAVYLCASSPPGTYEQYFGPGTRLTVT.